Sequencing of this TCR beta chain was carried out in a study of shared clonotypes between healthy human individuals. There were no recent acute infections or vaccinations among the donors, who were healthy HIV-negative adults. The germline gives CDR1 SGHTA, CDR2 FQGTGA. V lost 2 bases and J lost 5, with 16 bases in between. The CDR3 extends over 16 amino acids. Deep-level settings were used for running the assay. Authors' processing steps: Junction-only immunoSEQ sequences carried no quality scores, so filtering differed. Assay used: immunoSEQ multiplex PCR; TCRdb lists only in-frame clones, some missing. V, J and clone size derive from that table, while D and trimming were established from the DNA sequence. The table has over a million clones, around 95% seen once.

The clonotype comes from a man aged 25-40 years in good health. The genes are TRBV7-3 and TRBJ2-1; possibly TRBD1 for D (6 bases). The sequenced sample consisted of naive CD4+ T cells sorted from blood. Subset described: CD45RA+ positively selected. The CDR3 DNA sequence: TGTGCCAGCAGCTTACTATCGGCAACAGGGAACAATGAGCAGTTCTTC. It specifies CASSLLSATGNNEQFF.